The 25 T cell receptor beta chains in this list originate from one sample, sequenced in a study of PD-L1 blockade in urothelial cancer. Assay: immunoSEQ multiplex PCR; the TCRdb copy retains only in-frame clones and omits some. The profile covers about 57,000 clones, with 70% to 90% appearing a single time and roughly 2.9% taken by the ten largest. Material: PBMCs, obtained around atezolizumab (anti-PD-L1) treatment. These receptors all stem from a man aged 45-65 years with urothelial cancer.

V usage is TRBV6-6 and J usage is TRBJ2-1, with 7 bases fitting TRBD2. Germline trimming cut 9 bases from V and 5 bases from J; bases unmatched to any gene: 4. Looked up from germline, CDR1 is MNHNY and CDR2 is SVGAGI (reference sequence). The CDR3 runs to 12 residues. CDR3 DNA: TGTGCCAGTTGCGGGAGAGACAATGAGCAGTTCTTC. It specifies CASCGRDNEQFF.

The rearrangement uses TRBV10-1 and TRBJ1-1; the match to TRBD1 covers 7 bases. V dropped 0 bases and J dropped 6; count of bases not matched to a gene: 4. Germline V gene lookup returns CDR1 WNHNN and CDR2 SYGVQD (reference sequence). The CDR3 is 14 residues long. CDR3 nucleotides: TGCGCCAGCAGTGAGTCGAGGGGGCGCGCTGAAGCTTTCTTT. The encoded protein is CASSESRGRAEAFF.

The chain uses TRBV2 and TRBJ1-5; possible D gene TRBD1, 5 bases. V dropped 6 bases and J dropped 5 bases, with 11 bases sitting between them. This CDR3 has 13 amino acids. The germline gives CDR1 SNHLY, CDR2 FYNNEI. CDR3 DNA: TGTGCCAGCAGCGGGACGGGGGATCAGCCCCAGCATTTT. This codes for CASSGTGDQPQHF.

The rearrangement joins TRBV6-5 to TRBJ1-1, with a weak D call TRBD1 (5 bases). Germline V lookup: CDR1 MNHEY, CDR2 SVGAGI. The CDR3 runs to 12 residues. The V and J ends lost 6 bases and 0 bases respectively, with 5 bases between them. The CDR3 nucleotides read TGTGCCAGCAGACAGGTGAACACTGAAGCTTTCTTT. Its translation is CASRQVNTEAFF.

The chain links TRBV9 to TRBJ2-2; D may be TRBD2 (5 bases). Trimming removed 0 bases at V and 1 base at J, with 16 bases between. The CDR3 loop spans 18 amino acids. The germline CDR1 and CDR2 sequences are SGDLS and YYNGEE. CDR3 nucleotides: TGTGCCAGCAGCGTAGGGGTAGCGCGAGGAGTGAACACCGGGGAGCTGTTTTTT. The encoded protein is CASSVGVARGVNTGELFF.

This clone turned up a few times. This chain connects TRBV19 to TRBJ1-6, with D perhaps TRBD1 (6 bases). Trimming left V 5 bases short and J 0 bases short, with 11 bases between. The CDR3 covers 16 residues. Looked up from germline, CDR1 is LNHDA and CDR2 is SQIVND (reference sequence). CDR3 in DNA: TGTGCCAGTAGTCCTACAGGGAGCTCCTATAATTCACCCCTCCACTTT. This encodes CASSPTGSSYNSPLHF.

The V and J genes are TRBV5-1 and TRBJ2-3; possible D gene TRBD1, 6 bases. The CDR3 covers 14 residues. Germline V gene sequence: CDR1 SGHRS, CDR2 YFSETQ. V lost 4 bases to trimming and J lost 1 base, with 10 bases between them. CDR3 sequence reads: CASSLRQGTDTQYF. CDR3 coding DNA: TGCGCCAGCAGCCTGAGACAGGGCACAGATACGCAGTATTTT.

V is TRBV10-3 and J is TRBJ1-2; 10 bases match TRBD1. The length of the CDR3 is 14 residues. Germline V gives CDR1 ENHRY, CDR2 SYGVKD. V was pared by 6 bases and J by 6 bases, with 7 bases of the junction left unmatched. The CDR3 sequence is CAIRPGQGNNGYTF. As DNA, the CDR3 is TGTGCCATCAGGCCGGGACAGGGGAACAATGGCTACACCTTC.

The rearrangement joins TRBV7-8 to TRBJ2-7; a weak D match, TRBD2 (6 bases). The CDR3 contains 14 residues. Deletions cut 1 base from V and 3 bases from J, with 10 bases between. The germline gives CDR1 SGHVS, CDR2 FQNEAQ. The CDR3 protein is CASSLGLGIYEQYF. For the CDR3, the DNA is TGTGCCAGCAGCTTAGGACTAGGTATCTACGAGCAGTACTTC.

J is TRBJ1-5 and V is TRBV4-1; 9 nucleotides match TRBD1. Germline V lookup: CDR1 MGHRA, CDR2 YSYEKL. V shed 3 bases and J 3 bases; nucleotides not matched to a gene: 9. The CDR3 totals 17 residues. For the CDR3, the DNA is TGCGCCAGCAGCCATAGATTGACAGGGGGGAACAATCAGCCCCAGCATTTT. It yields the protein CASSHRLTGGNNQPQHF.

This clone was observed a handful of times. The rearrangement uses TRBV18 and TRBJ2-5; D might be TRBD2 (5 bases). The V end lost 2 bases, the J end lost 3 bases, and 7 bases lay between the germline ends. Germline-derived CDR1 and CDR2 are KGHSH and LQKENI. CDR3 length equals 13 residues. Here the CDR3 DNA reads TGTGCCAGCTCACCAGTAGCGAAAGAGACCCAGTACTTC. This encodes CASSPVAKETQYF.

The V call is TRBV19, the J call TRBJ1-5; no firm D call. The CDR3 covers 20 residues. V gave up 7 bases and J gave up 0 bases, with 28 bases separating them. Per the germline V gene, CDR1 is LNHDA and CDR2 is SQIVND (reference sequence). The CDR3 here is CASTVGGGSAYYYSNQPQHF. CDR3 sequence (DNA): TGTGCCAGTACCGTCGGAGGTGGGTCCGCTTACTATTATAGCAATCAGCCCCAGCATTTT.

CDR3 protein: CASSLVQGAGSYNEQFF. The CDR3 bases are TGTGCCAGCAGCTTAGTACAGGGGGCAGGGTCCTACAATGAGCAGTTCTTC. The gene calls are TRBV11-2 and TRBJ2-1, with 9 positions matching TRBD1. With V trimmed by 1 base and J by 1 base, 5 bases remained unmatched. The germline V gene has CDR1 SGHAT and CDR2 FQNNGV. The CDR3 has 17 amino acids.

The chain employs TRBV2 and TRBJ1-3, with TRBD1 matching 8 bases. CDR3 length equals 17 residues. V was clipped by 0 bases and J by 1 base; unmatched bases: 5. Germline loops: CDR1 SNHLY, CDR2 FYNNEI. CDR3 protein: CASSEAQGAYSGNTIYF. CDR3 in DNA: TGTGCCAGCAGTGAAGCCCAGGGGGCTTATTCTGGAAACACCATATATTTT.

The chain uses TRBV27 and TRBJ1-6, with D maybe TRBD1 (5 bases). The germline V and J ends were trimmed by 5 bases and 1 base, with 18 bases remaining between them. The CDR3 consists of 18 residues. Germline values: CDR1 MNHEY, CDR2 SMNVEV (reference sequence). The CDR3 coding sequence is TGTGCCAGCAGTATAACAGCCAGGGCTGGTTCCTATAATTCACCCCTCCACTTT. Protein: CASSITARAGSYNSPLHF.

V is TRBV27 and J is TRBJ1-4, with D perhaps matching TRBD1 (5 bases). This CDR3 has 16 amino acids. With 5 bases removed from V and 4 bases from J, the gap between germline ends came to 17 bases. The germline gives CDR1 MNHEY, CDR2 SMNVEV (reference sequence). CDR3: CASSARAGQINEKLFF. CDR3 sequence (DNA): TGTGCCAGCAGTGCGCGCGCAGGGCAGATTAATGAAAAACTGTTTTTT.

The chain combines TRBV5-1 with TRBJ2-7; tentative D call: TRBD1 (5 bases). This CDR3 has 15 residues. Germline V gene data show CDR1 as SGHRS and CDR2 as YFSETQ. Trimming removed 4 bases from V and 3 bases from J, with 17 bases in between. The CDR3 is CASSPSDSMSYEQYF. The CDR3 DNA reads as TGCGCCAGCAGCCCGTCCGACAGTATGAGCTACGAGCAGTACTTC.

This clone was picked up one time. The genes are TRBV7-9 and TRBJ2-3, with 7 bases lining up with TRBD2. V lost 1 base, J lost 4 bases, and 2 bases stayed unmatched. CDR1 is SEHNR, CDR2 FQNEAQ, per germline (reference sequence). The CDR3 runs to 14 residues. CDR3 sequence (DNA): TGTGCCAGCAGCTTAGTTCTAGCGGCAGATACGCAGTATTTT. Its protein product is CASSLVLAADTQYF.

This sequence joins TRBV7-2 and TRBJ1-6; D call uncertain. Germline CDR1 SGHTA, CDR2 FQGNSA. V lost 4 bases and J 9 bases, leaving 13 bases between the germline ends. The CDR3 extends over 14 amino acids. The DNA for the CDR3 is TGTGCCAGCAGCTCAGTCGCCGTGATTTCACCCCTCCACTTT. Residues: CASSSVAVISPLHF.

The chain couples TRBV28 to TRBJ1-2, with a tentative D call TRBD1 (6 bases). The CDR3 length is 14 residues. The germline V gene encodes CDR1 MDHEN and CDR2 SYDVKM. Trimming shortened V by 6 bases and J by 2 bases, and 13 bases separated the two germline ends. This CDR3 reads CASSPPGQNYGYTF. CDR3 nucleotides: TGTGCCAGCAGCCCACCCGGACAGAACTATGGCTACACCTTC.

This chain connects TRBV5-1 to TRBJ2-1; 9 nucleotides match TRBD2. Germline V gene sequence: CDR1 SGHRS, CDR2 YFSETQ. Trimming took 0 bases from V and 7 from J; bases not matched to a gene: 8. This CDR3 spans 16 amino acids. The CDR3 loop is CASSLVAGGPWNEQFF. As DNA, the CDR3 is TGCGCCAGCAGCTTGGTGGCGGGAGGGCCGTGGAATGAGCAGTTCTTC.

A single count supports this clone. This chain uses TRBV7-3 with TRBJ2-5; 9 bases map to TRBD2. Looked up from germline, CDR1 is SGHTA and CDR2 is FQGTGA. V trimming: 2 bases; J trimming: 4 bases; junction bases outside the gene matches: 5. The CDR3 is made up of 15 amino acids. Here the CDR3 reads CASSLGPGLAETQYF. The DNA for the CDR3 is TGTGCCAGCAGCTTAGGGCCGGGACTAGCAGAGACCCAGTACTTC.

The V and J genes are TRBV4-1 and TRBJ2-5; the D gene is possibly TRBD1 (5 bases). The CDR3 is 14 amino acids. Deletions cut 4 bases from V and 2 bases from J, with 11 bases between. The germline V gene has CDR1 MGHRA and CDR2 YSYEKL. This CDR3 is CASSLNDRQETQYF. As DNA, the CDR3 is TGCGCCAGCAGCCTGAATGACAGACAAGAGACCCAGTACTTC.

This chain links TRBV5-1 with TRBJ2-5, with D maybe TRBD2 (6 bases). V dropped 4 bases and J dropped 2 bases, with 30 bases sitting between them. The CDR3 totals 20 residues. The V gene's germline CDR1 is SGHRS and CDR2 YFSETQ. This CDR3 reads CASSVGGSYGRGPFQETQYF. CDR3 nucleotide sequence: TGCGCCAGCAGCGTCGGAGGCAGCTACGGGAGAGGACCGTTTCAAGAGACCCAGTACTTC.

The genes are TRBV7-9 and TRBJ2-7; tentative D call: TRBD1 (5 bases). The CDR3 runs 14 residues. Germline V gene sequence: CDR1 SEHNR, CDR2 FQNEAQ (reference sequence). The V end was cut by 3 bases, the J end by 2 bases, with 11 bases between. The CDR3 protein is CASSFSSGPYEQYF. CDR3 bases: TGTGCCAGCAGCTTCTCGTCAGGGCCCTACGAGCAGTACTTC.